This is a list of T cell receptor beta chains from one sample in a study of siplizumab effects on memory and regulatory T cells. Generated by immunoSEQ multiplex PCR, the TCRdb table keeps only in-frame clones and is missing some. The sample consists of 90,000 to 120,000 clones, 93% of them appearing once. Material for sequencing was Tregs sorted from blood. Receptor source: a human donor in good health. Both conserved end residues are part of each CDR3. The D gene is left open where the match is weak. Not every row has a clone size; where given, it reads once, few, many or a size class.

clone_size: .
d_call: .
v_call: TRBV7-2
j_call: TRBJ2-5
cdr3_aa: CASSSGFGETQYF
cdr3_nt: TGTGCCAGCAGCTCAGGGTTCGGCGAGACCCAGTACTTC

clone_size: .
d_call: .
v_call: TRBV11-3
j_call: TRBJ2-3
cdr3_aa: CASTLGTDTQYF
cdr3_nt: TGTGCCAGCACCCTAGGCACAGATACGCAGTATTTT

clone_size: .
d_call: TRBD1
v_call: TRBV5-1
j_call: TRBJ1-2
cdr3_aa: CASSLLVPGQGVKSYGYTF
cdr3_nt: TGCGCCAGCAGCCTGCTCGTTCCGGGACAGGGGGTCAAAAGCTATGGCTACACCTTC

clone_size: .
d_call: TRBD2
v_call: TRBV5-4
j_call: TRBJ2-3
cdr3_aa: CASSLIGGAADTQYF
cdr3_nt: TGTGCCAGCAGCTTAATCGGGGGGGCCGCAGATACGCAGTATTTT

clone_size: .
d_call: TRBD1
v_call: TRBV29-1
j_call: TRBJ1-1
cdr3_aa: CSVDSGGLTEAFF
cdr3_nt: TGCAGCGTGGATTCAGGGGGTCTCACTGAAGCTTTCTTT

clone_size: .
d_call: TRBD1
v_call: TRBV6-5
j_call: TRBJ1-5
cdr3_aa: CASSSDRAGNQPQHF
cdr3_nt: TGTGCCAGCAGTTCGGACAGGGCTGGGAATCAGCCCCAGCATTTT

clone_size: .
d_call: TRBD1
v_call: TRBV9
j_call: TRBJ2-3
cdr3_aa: CASSVPSRQGYTDTQYF
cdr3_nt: TGTGCCAGCAGCGTACCGTCAAGACAGGGGTACACAGATACGCAGTATTTT

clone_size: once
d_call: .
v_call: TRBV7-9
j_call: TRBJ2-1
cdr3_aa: CASLLGDEQFF
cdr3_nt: TGTGCCAGCTTGCTGGGGGATGAGCAGTTCTTC

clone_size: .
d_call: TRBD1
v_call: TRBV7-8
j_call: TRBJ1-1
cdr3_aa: CASSPFSGGTEAFF
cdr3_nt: TGTGCCAGCAGCCCCTTTTCAGGGGGAACTGAAGCTTTCTTT

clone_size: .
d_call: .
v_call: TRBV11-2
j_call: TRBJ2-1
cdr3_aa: CASRKTDTYNEQFF
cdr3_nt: TGTGCCAGCCGTAAGACAGACACATACAATGAGCAGTTCTTC

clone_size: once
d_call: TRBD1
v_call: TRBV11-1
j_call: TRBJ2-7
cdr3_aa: CASRSGGYEQYF
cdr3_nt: TGTGCCAGCAGGTCAGGGGGCTACGAGCAGTACTTC

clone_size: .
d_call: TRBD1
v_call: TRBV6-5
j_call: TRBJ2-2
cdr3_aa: CASSQGQGNTGELFF
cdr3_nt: TGTGCCAGCAGTCAGGGACAGGGGAACACCGGGGAGCTGTTTTTT

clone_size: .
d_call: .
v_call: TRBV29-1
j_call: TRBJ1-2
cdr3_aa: CSVEDLNYGYTF
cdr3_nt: TGCAGCGTTGAAGATTTGAACTATGGCTACACCTTC

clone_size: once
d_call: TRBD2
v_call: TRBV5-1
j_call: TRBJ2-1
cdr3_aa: CASSPQTAGGVEQFF
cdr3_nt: TGCGCCAGCAGCCCCCAGACAGCGGGAGGGGTTGAGCAGTTCTTC

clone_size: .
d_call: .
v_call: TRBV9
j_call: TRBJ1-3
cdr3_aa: CASSATPGRVLGNTIYF
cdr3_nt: TGTGCCAGCAGCGCAACCCCCGGGAGGGTCCTAGGAAACACCATATATTTT

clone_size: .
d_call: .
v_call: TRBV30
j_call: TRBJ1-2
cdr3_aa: CAWSTSIPANYGYTF
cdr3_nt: TGTGCCTGGAGTACGTCTATTCCAGCTAACTATGGCTACACCTTC

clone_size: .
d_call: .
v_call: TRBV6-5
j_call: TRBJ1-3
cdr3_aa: CASSYQGLVGGNTIYF
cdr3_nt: TGTGCCAGCAGTTACCAGGGGCTAGTGGGTGGAAACACCATATATTTT

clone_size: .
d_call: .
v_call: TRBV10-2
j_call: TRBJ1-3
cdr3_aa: CASSEGWNTIYF
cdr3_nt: TGCGCCAGCAGTGAGGGTTGGAACACCATATATTTT

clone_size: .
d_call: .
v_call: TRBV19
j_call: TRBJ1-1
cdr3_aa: CASSIRAGGGTEAFF
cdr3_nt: TGTGCCAGTAGTATTAGGGCTGGGGGGGGCACTGAAGCTTTCTTT

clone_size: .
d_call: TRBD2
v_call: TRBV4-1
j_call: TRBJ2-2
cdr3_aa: CASSQDGRESNTGELFF
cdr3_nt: TGCGCCAGCAGCCAAGATGGGCGGGAGTCGAACACCGGGGAGCTGTTTTTT

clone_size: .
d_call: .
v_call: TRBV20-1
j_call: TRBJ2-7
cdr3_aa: CSAPRYYEQYF
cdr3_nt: TGCAGTGCCCCTCGGTACTACGAGCAGTACTTC

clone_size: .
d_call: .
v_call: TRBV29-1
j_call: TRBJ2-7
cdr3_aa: CSVELAPISYEQYF
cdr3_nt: TGCAGCGTTGAACTAGCGCCTATCTCCTACGAGCAGTACTTC